One and the same sample provided the 25 T cell receptor beta chains below, sequenced in a study of blood T cell repertoires in COVID-19. TCRdb keeps only in-frame clones here, not all; method: immunoSEQ multiplex PCR. The sample consists of under 250,000 clones, roughly four fifths of them appearing once. Material for sequencing was peripheral blood. The receptors were sampled from a woman between 65 and 79 years old with acute or convalescent COVID-19.

This clone came up a few times. The chain has TRBV7-2 and TRBJ2-1; 11 positions match TRBD2. The CDR3 has 17 residues. Trimming at V came to 3 bases and at J to 7 bases, leaving 11 bases not matched to a gene. Germline values: CDR1 SGHTA, CDR2 FQGNSA. CDR3: CASSFAPTSGARNEQFF. In DNA, the CDR3 is TGTGCCAGCAGCTTTGCCCCGACTAGCGGGGCCCGGAATGAGCAGTTCTTC.

The CDR3 reads CASSPQANSPLHF. For the CDR3, the DNA is TGTGCCAGCAGTCCCCAGGCAAATTCACCCCTCCACTTT. The chain combines TRBV12-3 or TRBV12-4 with TRBJ1-6; D gene unclear. The V end lost 5 bases, the J end lost 7 bases, and 9 bases lay between the germline ends. This CDR3 is built from 13 residues.

The chain employs TRBV28 and TRBJ1-2; D gene ambiguous. V lost 5 bases, J lost 1 base, and 11 bases lay in between. CDR3 size: 14 residues. Per germline, CDR1 MDHEN and CDR2 SYDVKM. For the CDR3, the DNA is TGTGCCAGCAGTCCTGACTGGAATAACTATGGCTACACCTTC. It specifies CASSPDWNNYGYTF.

CDR3 bases: TGTGCCAGTAGTACCAATGCGGTGCCGAACTATGGCTACACCTTC. Translated, it gives CASSTNAVPNYGYTF. The rearrangement uses TRBV19 and TRBJ1-2, with D hard to call. Trimming removed 4 bases at V and 2 bases at J, with 14 bases between. The germline gives CDR1 LNHDA, CDR2 SQIVND (reference sequence). This CDR3 is 15 amino acids long.

V usage is TRBV7-8 and J usage is TRBJ1-1, with D tentatively TRBD1 (5 bases). Trimming removed 4 bases at V and 8 bases at J, with 11 bases between. The germline V gene has CDR1 SGHVS and CDR2 FQNEAQ. This CDR3 has 12 amino acids. CDR3 residues: CASSWGGREAFF. CDR3 DNA sequence: TGTGCCAGCAGCTGGGGGGGGAGGGAAGCTTTCTTT.

This chain connects TRBV20-1 to TRBJ1-1; TRBD1 aligns across 8 bases. Germline lookup yields CDR1 DFQATT and CDR2 SNEGSKA (reference sequence). The J segment lost 4 bases and the V segment lost 7 bases, leaving 2 bases of the junction unmatched. The CDR3 is 11 amino acids. CDR3 residues: CSDDRGTEAFF. CDR3 bases: TGCAGTGACGACAGGGGCACTGAAGCTTTCTTT.

The chain links TRBV5-1 to TRBJ2-6; D remains ambiguous. The V and J ends lost 1 base and 2 bases respectively, with 7 bases between them. Germline V gene data show CDR1 as SGHRS and CDR2 as YFSETQ. The CDR3 runs to 15 residues. CDR3 DNA sequence: TGCGCCAGCAGCTTGCAGGAACCTGGGGCCAACGTCCTGACTTTC. The encoded protein is CASSLQEPGANVLTF.

J is TRBJ1-2 and V is TRBV7-2, with D tentatively TRBD1 (6 bases). Trimming shortened V by 6 bases and J by 0 bases, and 14 bases separated the two germline ends. Germline CDR1 SGHTA, CDR2 FQGNSA. The CDR3 loop spans 15 amino acids. CDR3 sequence reads: CASSPWTDPNYGYTF. CDR3 nucleotide sequence: TGTGCCAGCAGTCCCTGGACAGACCCTAACTATGGCTACACCTTC.

Details on this clone: Within the sample, other DNA sequences also encode this same CDR3. The chain employs TRBV27 and TRBJ1-1; possibly TRBD1 for D (5 bases). Germline CDR1 MNHEY, CDR2 SMNVEV (reference sequence). Trimming stripped 0 bases from V and 0 bases from J, with 8 bases between. The length of the CDR3 is 15 residues. In DNA, the CDR3 is TGTGCCAGCAGTTTATCTCCGGGGGTGAACACTGAAGCTTTCTTT. The encoded protein is CASSLSPGVNTEAFF.

The V gene is TRBV20-1, the J gene TRBJ2-2, with D unresolved. V lost 6 bases and J lost 8, with 10 bases in between. CDR1 and CDR2 from the germline V gene are DFQATT and SNEGSKA (reference sequence). The CDR3 has 11 amino acids. The CDR3 here is CSAQILGELFF. CDR3 DNA sequence: TGCAGTGCCCAGATATTAGGGGAGCTGTTTTTT.

The J gene is TRBJ1-3, the V gene TRBV7-2, with TRBD1 matching 9 bases. The CDR3 length is 15 residues. The germline CDR1 and CDR2 sequences are SGHTA and FQGNSA. With V trimmed by 2 bases and J by 3 bases, 2 bases remained unmatched. This CDR3 is CASSLTGGRGNTIYF. The CDR3 region has the DNA TGTGCCAGCAGCTTAACAGGGGGCCGTGGAAACACCATATATTTT. Complete variable domain (other parts from reference TRBV7-2 and TRBJ1-3): GAGVSQSPSNKVTEKGKDVELRCDPISGHTALYWYRQSLGQGLEFLIYFQGNSAPDKSGLPSDRFSAERTGGSVSTLTIQRTQQEDSAVYLCASSLTGGRGNTIYFGEGSWLTVV.

Only a few counts were recorded for this clone. The rearrangement joins TRBV29-1 to TRBJ1-5; a weak D match, TRBD1 (6 bases). Germline V CDR1 and CDR2: SQVTM, ANQGSEA. CDR3 length: 12 amino acids. Trimming pared 4 bases from V and 2 bases from J, leaving 6 bases between. This CDR3 reads CSVGTGNQPQHF. CDR3 sequence (DNA): TGCAGCGTTGGGACAGGCAATCAGCCCCAGCATTTT.

The chain joins TRBV7-8 to TRBJ1-5; D perhaps matches TRBD1 (5 bases). CDR3 size: 13 residues. Trimming removed 6 bases at V and 4 bases at J, with 10 bases between. Germline CDR1 SGHVS, CDR2 FQNEAQ. This CDR3 is CASRSGGNQPQHF. As DNA, the CDR3 is TGTGCCAGCAGATCGGGGGGGAATCAGCCCCAGCATTTT.

The chain couples TRBV4-3 to TRBJ1-3; TRBD1 matches 9 bases. V shed 1 base, J shed 8 bases, and the junction held 6 bases outside the gene matches. Germline assignment: CDR1 LGHNA and CDR2 YSLEER. The CDR3 sequence is 15 residues long. CDR3 coding DNA: TGCGCCAGCAGCCAAGGTTTAGGACAGGGGTACACCATATATTTT. Amino acids: CASSQGLGQGYTIYF.

This chain uses TRBV3-1 (or the pseudogene TRBV3-2) with TRBJ1-1; D is undetermined. Germline lookup yields CDR1 LGHDT and CDR2 YNNKEL (reference sequence). CDR3 length equals 12 residues. V was pared by 8 bases and J by 4 bases, with 11 bases between. The DNA of the CDR3 is TGTGCCAGCGGGTTCGGGAGCACTGAAGCTTTCTTT. Translating it yields CASGFGSTEAFF.

The rearrangement links TRBV9 to TRBJ2-1; 11 bases are shared with TRBD2. Germline V gene sequence: CDR1 SGDLS, CDR2 YYNGEE. The J segment lost 0 bases and the V segment lost 4 bases, leaving 3 bases of the junction unmatched. The length of the CDR3 is 16 residues. Here the CDR3 DNA reads TGTGCCAGCAGCCAAACTAGCGGGGGCTCCTACAATGAGCAGTTCTTC. Encoded protein: CASSQTSGGSYNEQFF.

The rearrangement joins TRBV23-1 to TRBJ1-6; D is possibly TRBD1 (6 bases). TRBV23-1 is filed as an ORF, its function uncertain. V gave up 5 bases and J gave up 3 bases, with 11 bases separating them. CDR3 size: 15 residues. The CDR3 is CASSADSIYNSPLHF. The DNA of the CDR3 is TGCGCCAGCAGTGCGGACAGTATCTATAATTCACCCCTCCACTTT.

This chain joins TRBV6-6 and TRBJ1-1; no firm D call. Trimming took off 1 base at V and 6 bases at J, with 9 bases between the two ends. This CDR3 is 13 amino acids long. Germline CDR1 is MNHNY and CDR2 is SVGAGI (reference sequence). CDR3: CASSYFGEAEAFF. Written as DNA, the CDR3 is TGTGCCAGCAGTTACTTCGGGGAGGCTGAAGCTTTCTTT.

This chain uses TRBV2 with TRBJ1-4; 12 nucleotides match TRBD1. Germline V gene lookup returns CDR1 SNHLY and CDR2 FYNNEI. J was trimmed by 7 bases and V by 10 bases; bases with no gene match: 10. The CDR3 extends over 15 amino acids. The DNA of the CDR3 is TGTGCCACCCGGGACAGGGGGCTCTACTCTGAAAAACTGTTTTTT. Translation gives CATRDRGLYSEKLFF.

This clone was detected once. This chain uses TRBV2 with TRBJ2-7; 12 positions agree with TRBD1. J was trimmed by 2 bases and V by 6 bases; bases with no gene match: 5. The germline V gene has CDR1 SNHLY and CDR2 FYNNEI. This CDR3 comprises 15 residues. The CDR3 is CASSSGTGGTYEQYF. In nucleotides, the CDR3 is TGTGCCAGCAGCTCGGGGACAGGGGGCACCTACGAGCAGTACTTC. The whole variable domain, remainder taken from reference TRBV2 and TRBJ2-7, is EPEVTQTPSHQVTQMGQEVILRCVPISNHLYFYWYRQILGQKVEFLVSFYNNEISEKSEIFDDQFSVERPDGSNFTLKIRSTKLEDSAMYFCASSSGTGGTYEQYFGPGTRLTVT.

The V and J genes are TRBV6-6 and TRBJ2-1; 8 nucleotides match TRBD1. The germline CDR1 and CDR2 sequences are MNHNY and SVGAGI (reference sequence). With 6 bases clipped from V and 3 bases from J, the junction kept 10 bases outside the gene matches. The CDR3 consists of 16 residues. This chain's CDR3 is CASRDSGQGNYNEQFF. CDR3 DNA: TGTGCCAGCAGAGATTCTGGACAGGGAAACTACAATGAGCAGTTCTTC.

The gene calls are TRBV28 and TRBJ1-2; D is undetermined. With 5 bases removed from V and 1 base from J, the gap between germline ends came to 8 bases. Germline V CDR1 and CDR2: MDHEN, SYDVKM. This CDR3 spans 13 amino acids. The CDR3 bases are TGTGCCAGCAGTCGACTCGGTAACTATGGCTACACCTTC. Translation gives CASSRLGNYGYTF.

The chain combines TRBV11-2 with TRBJ2-3; D unresolved. CDR1 SGHAT and CDR2 FQNNGV come from the germline V gene. The V end lost 0 bases, the J end lost 4 bases, and 11 bases lay between the germline ends. CDR3 length: 15 residues. CDR3 in DNA: TGTGCCAGCAGCTTAGATGCGGTCCCCTCAGATACGCAGTATTTT. The encoded protein is CASSLDAVPSDTQYF.

The chain carries TRBV6-5 and TRBJ1-3, with a possible D match to TRBD1 (6 bases). Germline assignment: CDR1 MNHEY and CDR2 SVGAGI. Trimming pared 1 base from V and 6 bases from J, leaving 10 bases between. The length of the CDR3 is 14 residues. This CDR3 reads CASSYFGTPNTIYF. The CDR3 region has the DNA TGTGCCAGCAGTTACTTCGGGACACCAAACACCATATATTTT.

The chain couples TRBV7-2 to TRBJ2-7; 11 positions match TRBD1. The CDR3 extends over 14 amino acids. Germline-derived CDR1 and CDR2 are SGHTA and FQGNSA. V dropped 5 bases and J dropped 3; count of bases not matched to a gene: 3. The DNA of the CDR3 is TGTGCCAGCAGCAGGACAGGGGGCCTCTACGAGCAGTACTTC. Its protein is CASSRTGGLYEQYF. Full variable domain (missing parts from reference TRBV7-2 and TRBJ2-7): GAGVSQSPSNKVTEKGKDVELRCDPISGHTALYWYRQSLGQGLEFLIYFQGNSAPDKSGLPSDRFSAERTGGSVSTLTIQRTQQEDSAVYLCASSRTGGLYEQYFGPGTRLTVT.